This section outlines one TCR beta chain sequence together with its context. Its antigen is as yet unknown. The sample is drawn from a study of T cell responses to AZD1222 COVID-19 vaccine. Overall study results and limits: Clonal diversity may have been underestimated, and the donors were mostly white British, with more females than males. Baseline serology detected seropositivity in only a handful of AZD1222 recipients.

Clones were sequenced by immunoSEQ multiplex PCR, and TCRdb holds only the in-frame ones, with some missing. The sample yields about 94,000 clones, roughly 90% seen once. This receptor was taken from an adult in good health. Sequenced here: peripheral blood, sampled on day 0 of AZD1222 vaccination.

The CDR3 DNA reads as TGCAGCGTTGCCGGACAGGGAATACCTCAAGAGACCCAGTACTTC. Protein product: CSVAGQGIPQETQYF. V gene TRBV29-1 combines with J gene TRBJ2-5; 8 bases line up with TRBD1. V was clipped by 4 bases and J by 2 bases; unmatched bases: 9. Per the germline V gene, CDR1 is SQVTM and CDR2 is ANQGSEA. CDR3 size: 15 residues.